Each of the 9 T cell receptor beta chains below was sequenced from the same sample in a study of patients and donors after allogeneic stem cell transplantation. TCRdb called the RT-PCR reads again in MiXCR, with one record for every CDR3 protein. This sample has about 87,000 distinct CDR3 sequences, with approximately 5.2% found just once. Sequenced input: blood, either unsorted or a sorted T cell fraction (not recorded which). Receptors originate from a human donor who was either an allogeneic HSCT recipient or a stem cell or donor lymphocyte infusion donor (not recorded which). It is not recorded whose cells these are; they may come from a transplant donor.

This clonotype was seen only a few times. The V gene is TRBV5-1, the J gene TRBJ2-1; D is tentatively TRBD1 or TRBD2 (5 bases each). The CDR3 extends over 14 amino acids. The germline gives CDR1 SGHRS, CDR2 YFSETQ. Trimming removed 0 bases at V and 8 bases at J, with 12 bases between. The CDR3 DNA reads as TGCGCCAGCAGCTTGGGAGGGTGGGACCATGAGCAGTTCTTC. It translates to CASSLGGWDHEQFF.

This clonotype was counted many times. The rearrangement uses TRBV7-9 and TRBJ2-1; 12 nucleotides agree with TRBD2. Per the germline V gene, CDR1 is SEHNR and CDR2 is FQNEAQ (reference sequence). The CDR3 has 15 amino acids. The ends lost 3 bases at V and 9 bases at J; junction bases unmatched: 6. CDR3 region: CASSFSSGGAREQFF. The CDR3 DNA is TGTGCCAGCAGCTTTTCTAGCGGGGGGGCCCGTGAGCAGTTCTTC. The full variable domain, with the rest looked up from reference TRBV7-9 and TRBJ2-1, is DTGVSQNPRHKITKRGQNVTFRCDPISEHNRLYWYRQTLGQGPEFLTYFQNEAQLEKSRLLSDRFSAERPKGSFSTLEIQRTEQGDSAMYLCASSFSSGGAREQFFGPGTRLTVL.

This clonotype was recorded a few times. The genes are TRBV28 and TRBJ2-7; 9 bases agree with TRBD2. CDR1 and CDR2 (germline): MDHEN, SYDVKM. The CDR3 has 15 residues. After removal of 4 bases from V and 5 bases from J, the junction contained 9 bases not matched to a gene. This CDR3 is CASSSLVAGDHEQYF. In DNA, the CDR3 is TGTGCCAGCAGTTCCCTGGTAGCGGGAGATCACGAGCAGTACTTC.

This clonotype was counted at least ten times. This chain joins TRBV28 and TRBJ2-6, with 10 nucleotides matching TRBD1. The CDR3 consists of 20 residues. Germline CDR1 MDHEN, CDR2 SYDVKM. Unmatched junction bases numbered 10, after V lost 1 base and J lost 1 base. The CDR3 coding sequence is TGTGCCAGCAGTTTATACTATGGGACAGGGGTAAAATCTGGGGCCAACGTCCTGACTTTC. It yields the protein CASSLYYGTGVKSGANVLTF.

This clonotype was found a few times. The CDR3 protein is CASSPGVGETDTQYF. The CDR3 coding sequence is TGTGCCAGCAGCCCCGGGGTGGGGGAAACAGATACGCAGTATTTT. The V gene is TRBV5-8, the J gene TRBJ2-3; D could derive from TRBD1 or TRBD2 (5 bases each). Germline CDR1 is SGHTS and CDR2 is YDEGEE. The V and J ends lost 4 bases and 3 bases respectively, with 15 bases between them. This CDR3 spans 15 amino acids.

Many counts were recorded for this clonotype. The chain combines TRBV11-2 with TRBJ1-4; unclear D gene. The germline V gene has CDR1 SGHAT and CDR2 FQNNGV. Trimming took off 5 bases at V and 8 bases at J, with 18 bases between the two ends. This CDR3 comprises 15 residues. CDR3 in amino acids: CASSRMGGANEKLFF. The CDR3 DNA reads TGTGCCAGCAGCCGGATGGGCGGAGCGAACGAAAAACTGTTTTTT.

This clonotype was seen ten or more times. This chain joins TRBV12-3 or TRBV12-4 and TRBJ2-2, with TRBD2 as a possible D gene (5 bases). Trimming took off 3 bases at V and 6 bases at J, with 11 bases between the two ends. The CDR3 sequence is 14 residues long. CDR3 coding DNA: TGTGCCAGCAGTTTTGGGAGTGGACCCGGGGAGCTGTTTTTT. Protein: CASSFGSGPGELFF.

In this sample, this clonotype turned up many times. The rearrangement uses TRBV4-1 and TRBJ2-7, with D unresolved. With 4 bases removed from V and 2 bases from J, the gap between germline ends came to 12 bases. In germline, CDR1 is MGHRA, CDR2 YSYEKL. The CDR3 is 14 amino acids. The CDR3 reads CASSRDQITYEQYF. Here the CDR3 DNA reads TGCGCCAGCAGCCGAGACCAAATCACCTACGAGCAGTACTTC.

This clonotype was seen at least ten times. J is TRBJ2-1 and V is TRBV4-1; maybe TRBD1 (7 bases). Trimming shortened V by 5 bases and J by 6 bases, and 29 bases separated the two germline ends. The CDR3 is 19 amino acids. The V gene's germline CDR1 is MGHRA and CDR2 YSYEKL. CDR3 sequence (DNA): TGCGCCAGCAGCGATACCGGGACAGCCAGGAAGTTTAGCGGCAATGAGCAGTTCTTC. Translated, it gives CASSDTGTARKFSGNEQFF.